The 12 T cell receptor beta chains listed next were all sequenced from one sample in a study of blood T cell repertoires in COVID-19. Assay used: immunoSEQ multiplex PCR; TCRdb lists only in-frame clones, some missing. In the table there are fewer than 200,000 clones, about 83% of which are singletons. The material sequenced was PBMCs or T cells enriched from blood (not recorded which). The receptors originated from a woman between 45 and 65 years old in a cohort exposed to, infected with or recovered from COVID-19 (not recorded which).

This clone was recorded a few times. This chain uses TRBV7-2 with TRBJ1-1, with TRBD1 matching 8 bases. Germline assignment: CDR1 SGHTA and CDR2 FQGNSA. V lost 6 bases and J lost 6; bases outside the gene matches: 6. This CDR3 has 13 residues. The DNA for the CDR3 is TGTGCCAGCAGTTTACAGGGGGTGGCTGAAGCTTTCTTT. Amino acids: CASSLQGVAEAFF.

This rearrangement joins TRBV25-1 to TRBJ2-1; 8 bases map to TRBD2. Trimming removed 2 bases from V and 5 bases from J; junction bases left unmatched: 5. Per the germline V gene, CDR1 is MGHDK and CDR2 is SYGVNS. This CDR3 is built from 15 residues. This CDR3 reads CASSERGGRDNEQFF. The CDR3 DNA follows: TGTGCCAGCAGTGAACGCGGGGGGCGGGACAATGAGCAGTTCTTC.

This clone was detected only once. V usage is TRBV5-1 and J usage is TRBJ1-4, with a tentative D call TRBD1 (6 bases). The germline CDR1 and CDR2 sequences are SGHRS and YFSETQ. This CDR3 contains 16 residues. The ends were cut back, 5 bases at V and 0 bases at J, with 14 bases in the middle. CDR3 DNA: TGCGCCAGCAGGCCCGGGACAATAGCAACTAATGAAAAACTGTTTTTT. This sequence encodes CASRPGTIATNEKLFF. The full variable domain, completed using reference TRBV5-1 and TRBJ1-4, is KAGVTQTPRYLIKTRGQQVTLSCSPISGHRSVSWYQQTPGQGLQFLFEYFSETQRNKGNFPGRFSGRQFSNSRSEMNVSTLELGDSALYLCASRPGTIATNEKLFFGSGTQLSVL.

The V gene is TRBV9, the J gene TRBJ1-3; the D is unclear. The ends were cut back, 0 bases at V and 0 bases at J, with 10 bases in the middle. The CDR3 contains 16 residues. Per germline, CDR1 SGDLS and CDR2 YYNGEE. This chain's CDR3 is CASSVGGPYSGNTIYF. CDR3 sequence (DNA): TGTGCCAGCAGCGTAGGTGGTCCCTACTCTGGAAACACCATATATTTT.

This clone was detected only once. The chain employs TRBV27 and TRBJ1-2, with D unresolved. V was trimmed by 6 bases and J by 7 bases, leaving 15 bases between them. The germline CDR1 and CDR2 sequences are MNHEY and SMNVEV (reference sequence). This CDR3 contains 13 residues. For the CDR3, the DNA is TGTGCCAGCAGCTCCGGGAGAACGGGTGGCTACACCTTC. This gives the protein CASSSGRTGGYTF.

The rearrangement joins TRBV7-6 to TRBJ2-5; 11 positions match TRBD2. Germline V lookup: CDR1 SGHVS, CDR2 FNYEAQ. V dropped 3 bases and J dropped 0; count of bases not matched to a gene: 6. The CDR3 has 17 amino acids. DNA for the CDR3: TGTGCCAGCAGCTTGCTGGCTAGCGGGGGGTACCAAGAGACCCAGTACTTC. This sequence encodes CASSLLASGGYQETQYF.

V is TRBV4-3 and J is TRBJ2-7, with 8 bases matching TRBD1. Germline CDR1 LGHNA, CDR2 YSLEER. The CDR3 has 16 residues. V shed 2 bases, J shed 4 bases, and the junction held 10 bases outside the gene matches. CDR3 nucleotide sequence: TGCGCCAGCAGCCAACAACAGGGGGTTGAATATTACGAGCAGTACTTC. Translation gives CASSQQQGVEYYEQYF.

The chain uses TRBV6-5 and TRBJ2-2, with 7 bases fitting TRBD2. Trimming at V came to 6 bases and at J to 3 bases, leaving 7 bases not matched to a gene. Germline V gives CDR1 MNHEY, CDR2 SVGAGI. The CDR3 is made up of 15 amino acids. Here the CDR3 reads CASRPGLTYTGELFF. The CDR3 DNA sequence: TGTGCCAGCAGACCGGGACTAACATACACCGGGGAGCTGTTTTTT.

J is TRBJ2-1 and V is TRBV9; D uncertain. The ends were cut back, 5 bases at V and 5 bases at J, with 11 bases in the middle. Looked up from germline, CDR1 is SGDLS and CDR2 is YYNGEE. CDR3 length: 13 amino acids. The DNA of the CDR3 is TGTGCCAGCAGTCTCCACCGGGACAATGAGCAGTTCTTC. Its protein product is CASSLHRDNEQFF.

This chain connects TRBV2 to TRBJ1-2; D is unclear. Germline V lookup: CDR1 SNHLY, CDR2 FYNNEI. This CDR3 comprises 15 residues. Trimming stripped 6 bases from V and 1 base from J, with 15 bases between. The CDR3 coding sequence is TGTGCCAGCAGGAAGAATACAGAATATAACTATGGCTACACCTTC. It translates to CASRKNTEYNYGYTF.

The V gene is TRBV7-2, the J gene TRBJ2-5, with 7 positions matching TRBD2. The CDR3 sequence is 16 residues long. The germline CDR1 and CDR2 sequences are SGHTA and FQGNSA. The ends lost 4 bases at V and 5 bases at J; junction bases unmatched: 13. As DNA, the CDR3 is TGTGCCAGCAGCTCCTCCGGGACTACCCCGAGGGAGACCCAGTACTTC. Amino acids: CASSSSGTTPRETQYF. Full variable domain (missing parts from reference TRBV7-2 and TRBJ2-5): GAGVSQSPSNKVTEKGKDVELRCDPISGHTALYWYRQSLGQGLEFLIYFQGNSAPDKSGLPSDRFSAERTGGSVSTLTIQRTQQEDSAVYLCASSSSGTTPRETQYFGPGTRLLVL.

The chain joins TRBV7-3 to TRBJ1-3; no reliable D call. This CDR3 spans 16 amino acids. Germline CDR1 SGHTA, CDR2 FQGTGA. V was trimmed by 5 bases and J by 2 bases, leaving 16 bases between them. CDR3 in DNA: TGTGCCAGCAGCCCCGGAGGCAGCCGGCCTGGAAACACCATATATTTT. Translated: CASSPGGSRPGNTIYF.